The 8 T cell receptor beta chains presented below share a single source sample, sequenced in a study of read filtering for tumor transcriptome and immune sequencing (dated by TCRdb to 2019 to 2021). The sample was run on an Illumina HiSeq 4000. TCR libraries were constructed from roughly 380 ng RNA using the Immunoverse kit, and molecular barcoded adaptors covering alpha/delta and beta/gamma chains were employed. The public reads were reanalyzed by TCRdb: fastp trimming at Q25, MiXCR alignment, in-frame beta chains only. Every CDR3 protein is listed once, alongside the most common genes and DNA of its rows. The sample profile shows about 130,000 distinct CDR3 sequences; 10% to 15% of them were found once. The biggest ten clones account for about 11% of the sample. The sequencing sample was made of a population of CD138-negative cells sorted from bone marrow. The label giving this sample's cell subset or site can be read as: bone marrow mononuclear cells depleted of CD138+ plasma/myeloma cells by negative magnetic selection. The receptor source for this set is a donor at least 40 years old with multiple myeloma.

About this clonotype: A single base separates this from a much larger clone, so it may be a read error. V and J are TRBV28 and TRBJ1-1; D not certain. Germline CDR1 reads MDHEN; CDR2 reads SYDVKM. The length of the CDR3 is 13 residues. V was pared by 6 bases and J by 10 bases, with 18 bases between. The CDR3 region has the DNA TGTGCCAGCAGACCCGACTCCCTAGGTTTAGCTTTCTTT. This encodes CASRPDSLGLAFF.

Remarks on this clonotype: Mismatch with germline at one junction end may stem from a read error. V gene TRBV7-7 combines with J gene TRBJ2-5; D remains ambiguous. This CDR3 is built from 16 residues. Germline CDR1 reads SSHAT; CDR2 reads FNYEAQ (reference sequence). CDR3 sequence: CASSLVAGPTQETQYF. The CDR3 nucleotides read TGTGCTAGCAGCTTAGTGGCCGGACCCACCCAAGAGACCCAGTACTTC.

This clonotype was picked up many times. This rearrangement joins TRBV7-9 to TRBJ1-1, with D hard to call. Germline CDR1 and CDR2: SEHNR and FQNEAQ (reference sequence). V was clipped by 3 bases and J by 1 base, with 6 bases between them. This CDR3 is 13 amino acids long. In DNA, the CDR3 is TGTGCCAGCAGCTTTAATCGGAACACTGAAGCTTTCTTT. Its translation is CASSFNRNTEAFF.

This clonotype occurred many times. The chain recombines TRBV20-1 with TRBJ2-3; 7 nucleotides match TRBD2. The trim removed 3 bases at V and 4 bases at J, leaving 7 bases unmatched. The CDR3 has 14 amino acids. From germline, CDR1 is DFQATT and CDR2 SNEGSKA (reference sequence). The CDR3 region is CSARASTSADTQYF. In nucleotides, the CDR3 is TGCAGTGCTAGGGCCTCTACTAGCGCAGATACGCAGTATTTT.

CDR3 loop: CASSPGLAGETAYNEQFF. The CDR3 DNA sequence: TGTGCCAGTAGCCCGGGACTAGCGGGAGAAACCGCCTACAATGAGCAGTTCTTC. This chain joins TRBV19 and TRBJ2-1, with TRBD2 matching over 14 bases. V lost 6 bases, J lost 2 bases, and 9 bases stayed unmatched. Germline CDR1 LNHDA, CDR2 SQIVND (reference sequence). This CDR3 is 18 amino acids long.

To note about this clonotype: A much larger clone lies a single base off, so this may be a read error. This chain connects TRBV5-1 to TRBJ2-5, with 7 bases lining up with TRBD1. Looked up from germline, CDR1 is SGHRS and CDR2 is YFSETQ. The CDR3 consists of 15 residues. The CDR3 is CASGLATGDGETQYF. CDR3 bases: TGCGCCAGCGGCTTGGCCACAGGGGATGGAGAGACCCAGTACTTC.

This clonotype was picked up a small number of times. One end of the junction fails to match germline, which may point to a read error. The genes are TRBV6-6 and TRBJ2-1; D perhaps matches TRBD1 (6 bases). In germline, CDR1 is MNHNY, CDR2 SVGAGI (reference sequence). This CDR3 contains 13 residues. The CDR3 here is CASSYPGDNGQFF. For the CDR3, the DNA is TGTGCCAGCAGTTATCCCGGGGACAATGGGCAGTTCTTC.

This clonotype came up many times. The CDR3 spells CASSPYSSPGNTIYF. CDR3 coding DNA: TGTGCCAGCAGCCCTTATAGTAGTCCCGGAAACACCATATATTTT. The chain employs TRBV7-6 and TRBJ1-3; D is uncertain. Germline CDR1 and CDR2: SGHVS and FNYEAQ. V was pared by 5 bases and J by 4 bases, with 15 bases between. The CDR3 spans 15 residues.